The entry that follows covers one T cell receptor beta chain sequence. Its antigen is currently unknown. Deletions cut 1 base from V and 5 bases from J, with 10 bases between. This CDR3 is 15 amino acids long. Germline V CDR1 and CDR2: SGHNT, YYREEE (reference sequence). The repertoire was sequenced with immunoSEQ multiplex PCR; TCRdb's copy has only in-frame clones and lacks some. Seen here are approximately 160,000 clones, around 96% observed once, and the top ten hold under 0.9%. This specimen comes from a study of cytomegalovirus exposure and HLA in healthy donors. Study results and limitations: Some 150 TCR beta chains were listed as cytomegalovirus-associated. In a later analysis, first-cohort TCR clusters were found to tend to co-occur in the approximately 120 validation repertoires.

The donors formed part of the roughly 120-subject validation cohort, distinct from the roughly 630-subject first cohort. The receptor was isolated from a woman aged 18 to 35 in good health and CMV-seronegative. V is TRBV5-4 and J is TRBJ1-6; D not resolved. Sequencing used PBMCs. DNA of the CDR3: TGTGCCAGCAGCTTGCCGCAAAACAATAATTCACCCCTCCACTTT. It is translated as CASSLPQNNNSPLHF.